These T cell receptor beta chains were read from a single sample in a study of T cell changes during pregnancy in multiple sclerosis. Assay used: immunoSEQ multiplex PCR; TCRdb lists only in-frame clones, some missing. The sample has some 46,000 clones, approximately 90% seen once; the top ten hold 0.35% to 0.4%. This material consisted of CD4+ T cells from peripheral blood mononuclear cells, taken after pregnancy. The receptor set was obtained from a female donor with multiple sclerosis, enrolled in a pregnancy study. The CDR3 runs from the conserved cysteine through the conserved F or W. The order of the fields is D gene, clone size, J gene, V gene, CDR3 DNA, CDR3 protein. The D gene is left open where the match is weak. The size of a clone is reported for some rows only, either as once, few or many, or as a class for expanded clones.

d_call: .
clone_size: once
j_call: TRBJ1-1
v_call: TRBV2
cdr3_nt: TGTGCCAGTGCGACCAGGGGCAGGGGTACTGAAGCTTTCTTT
cdr3_aa: CASATRGRGTEAFF

d_call: .
clone_size: .
j_call: TRBJ2-1
v_call: TRBV2
cdr3_nt: TGTGCCAGCAGGTTCCGTCAACGGAGGAGCTCCTACAATGAGCAGTTCTTC
cdr3_aa: CASRFRQRRSSYNEQFF

d_call: .
clone_size: .
j_call: TRBJ2-1
v_call: TRBV28
cdr3_nt: TGTGCCAGCAGTGACTACAGTTACAATGAGCAGTTCTTC
cdr3_aa: CASSDYSYNEQFF

d_call: TRBD2
clone_size: .
j_call: TRBJ2-1
v_call: TRBV30
cdr3_nt: TGTGCCTGGAGGACGGGCGGGAGGGTTGGGCAGTTCTTC
cdr3_aa: CAWRTGGRVGQFF

d_call: .
clone_size: .
j_call: TRBJ2-7
v_call: TRBV14
cdr3_nt: TGTGCCAGCAGCCAAGTTCTGGGGGGTGAGCAGTACTTC
cdr3_aa: CASSQVLGGEQYF

d_call: .
clone_size: .
j_call: TRBJ2-3
v_call: TRBV27
cdr3_nt: TGTGCCAGCAGTTTCCAACAGAGAGGCACAGATACGCAGTATTTT
cdr3_aa: CASSFQQRGTDTQYF

d_call: TRBD2
clone_size: .
j_call: TRBJ2-5
v_call: TRBV19
cdr3_nt: TGTGCCAGCAGTCGACTAGCGGGGGGTGCCCAAGAGACCCAGTACTTC
cdr3_aa: CASSRLAGGAQETQYF

d_call: TRBD1
clone_size: .
j_call: TRBJ2-5
v_call: TRBV7-2
cdr3_nt: TGTGCCAGCAGCCGGGACAGACAAGAGACCCAGTACTTC
cdr3_aa: CASSRDRQETQYF

d_call: TRBD1
clone_size: .
j_call: TRBJ2-7
v_call: TRBV6-1
cdr3_nt: TGTGCCAGCAGTGACGTTGGACAGGGGAGGTTCGAGCAGTACTTC
cdr3_aa: CASSDVGQGRFEQYF

d_call: TRBD1
clone_size: .
j_call: TRBJ1-1
v_call: TRBV6-5
cdr3_nt: TGTGCCAGCAGTCCCGGGACAGGTTTGGGTGCTTTCTTT
cdr3_aa: CASSPGTGLGAFF

d_call: .
clone_size: .
j_call: TRBJ1-1
v_call: TRBV28
cdr3_nt: TGTGCCAGCAGTTTACCCCGGGGGGTAAGTGAAGCTTTCTTT
cdr3_aa: CASSLPRGVSEAFF

d_call: TRBD2
clone_size: .
j_call: TRBJ2-7
v_call: TRBV10-2
cdr3_nt: TGCGCCAGCACTAGCGGGACCTACGAGCAGTACTTC
cdr3_aa: CASTSGTYEQYF

d_call: TRBD2
clone_size: .
j_call: TRBJ2-7
v_call: TRBV7-8
cdr3_nt: TGTGCCAGCAGCGAGGGACTAGCGTACGAGCAGTACTTC
cdr3_aa: CASSEGLAYEQYF

d_call: TRBD1
clone_size: .
j_call: TRBJ2-2
v_call: TRBV5-5
cdr3_nt: TGTGCCAGCAGCTTGACATCGACAGGGACCGGGGAGCTGTTTTTT
cdr3_aa: CASSLTSTGTGELFF

d_call: TRBD2
clone_size: .
j_call: TRBJ2-1
v_call: TRBV6-6
cdr3_nt: TGTGCCAGCAGGCGTAGCGGGACCGACAATGAGCAGTTCTTC
cdr3_aa: CASRRSGTDNEQFF

d_call: .
clone_size: .
j_call: TRBJ2-5
v_call: TRBV5-4
cdr3_nt: TGTGCCAGCAGCTTCGTGGGGGGATACCAAGAGACCCAGTACTTC
cdr3_aa: CASSFVGGYQETQYF

d_call: TRBD2
clone_size: .
j_call: TRBJ2-1
v_call: TRBV10-1
cdr3_nt: TGCGCCAGCAGTGGCTCTCTGACTAGCGGCTCCTACAATGAGCAGTTCTTC
cdr3_aa: CASSGSLTSGSYNEQFF

d_call: .
clone_size: .
j_call: TRBJ1-5
v_call: TRBV30
cdr3_nt: TGTGCCTGGAGTGTTAAGGGGGAAGGGAGCAATCAGCCCCAGCATTTT
cdr3_aa: CAWSVKGEGSNQPQHF

d_call: .
clone_size: once
j_call: TRBJ1-1
v_call: TRBV6-5
cdr3_nt: TGTGCCAGCAGTTATTGGGCCTACACTGAAGCTTTCTTT
cdr3_aa: CASSYWAYTEAFF

d_call: TRBD1
clone_size: .
j_call: TRBJ1-5
v_call: TRBV9
cdr3_nt: TGTGCCAGCAGCGGGGGACAGGGTAGGTATCAGCCCCAGCATTTT
cdr3_aa: CASSGGQGRYQPQHF

d_call: TRBD1
clone_size: .
j_call: TRBJ1-3
v_call: TRBV6-6
cdr3_nt: TGTGCCACTCAGGACAGGGGAGGTGGAAACACCATATATTTT
cdr3_aa: CATQDRGGGNTIYF

d_call: .
clone_size: few
j_call: TRBJ2-7
v_call: TRBV19
cdr3_nt: TGTGCCAGTAGTGGCACAGGGTACGAGCAGTACTTC
cdr3_aa: CASSGTGYEQYF

d_call: .
clone_size: .
j_call: TRBJ2-7
v_call: TRBV6-1
cdr3_nt: TGTGCCAGCAGACAGACAGGAATTTCCTACGAGCAGTACTTC
cdr3_aa: CASRQTGISYEQYF

d_call: .
clone_size: .
j_call: TRBJ2-7
v_call: TRBV19
cdr3_nt: TGTGCCAGTAGTCCGCGTGGGGTCTCAAGGGGTGTCTTC
cdr3_aa: CASSPRGVSRGVF

d_call: TRBD1
clone_size: .
j_call: TRBJ1-5
v_call: TRBV5-1
cdr3_nt: TGCGCCAGCAGCGAGGGACAGAGCAATCAGCCCCAGCATTTT
cdr3_aa: CASSEGQSNQPQHF

d_call: .
clone_size: .
j_call: TRBJ2-7
v_call: TRBV11-2
cdr3_nt: TGTGCCAGCAGCTCTTCTTACGAGCAGTACTTC
cdr3_aa: CASSSSYEQYF

d_call: TRBD1
clone_size: .
j_call: TRBJ1-5
v_call: TRBV27
cdr3_nt: TGTGCCAGCTATACCATCGACAGGGAGCGCAATCAGCCCCAGCATTTT
cdr3_aa: CASYTIDRERNQPQHF

d_call: .
clone_size: once
j_call: TRBJ1-2
v_call: TRBV19
cdr3_nt: TGTGCCAGTAGTAACCACCAGGGGTCGAAAAACTATGGCTACACCTTC
cdr3_aa: CASSNHQGSKNYGYTF

d_call: TRBD2
clone_size: .
j_call: TRBJ2-7
v_call: TRBV2
cdr3_nt: TGTGCCAGCAGTGAAGCCGGGACTACATTCTACGAGCAGTACTTC
cdr3_aa: CASSEAGTTFYEQYF

d_call: .
clone_size: .
j_call: TRBJ2-3
v_call: TRBV11-2
cdr3_nt: TGTGCCAGCAGCTTAGGGCGGTTTTTGAATTTT
cdr3_aa: CASSLGRFLNF

d_call: TRBD2
clone_size: .
j_call: TRBJ2-7
v_call: TRBV30
cdr3_nt: TGTGCCTGGACCCCCCGAGGACTAGCGGGAGTCCACGAGCAGTACTTC
cdr3_aa: CAWTPRGLAGVHEQYF

d_call: .
clone_size: .
j_call: TRBJ2-1
v_call: TRBV4-3
cdr3_nt: TGCGCCAGCAGCCCGGGAGAGGGTCGCTCCTACAATGAGCAGTTCTTC
cdr3_aa: CASSPGEGRSYNEQFF

d_call: TRBD1
clone_size: .
j_call: TRBJ2-5
v_call: TRBV27
cdr3_nt: TGTGCCAGCAGTTTGACTACCGGACAGGGTTGGGAGACCCAGTACTTC
cdr3_aa: CASSLTTGQGWETQYF

d_call: .
clone_size: once
j_call: TRBJ2-5
v_call: TRBV5-1
cdr3_nt: TGCGCCAGCAGCTCTTCGACTTCTCTGGGGACCCAGTACTTC
cdr3_aa: CASSSSTSLGTQYF

d_call: TRBD1
clone_size: .
j_call: TRBJ2-1
v_call: TRBV28
cdr3_nt: TGTGCCAGCAGTTCACCGGGACAGGGGCTGAATGAGCAGTTCTTC
cdr3_aa: CASSSPGQGLNEQFF

d_call: .
clone_size: .
j_call: TRBJ1-1
v_call: TRBV7-8
cdr3_nt: TGTGCCAGCAGCTTAGCGCAGCGCAGGGTGATAATTGAAGCTTTCTTT
cdr3_aa: CASSLAQRRVIIEAFF

d_call: TRBD1
clone_size: .
j_call: TRBJ1-1
v_call: TRBV19
cdr3_nt: TGTGCCAGCAGACAGACAGGGGCTACGAACACTGAAGCTTTCTTT
cdr3_aa: CASRQTGATNTEAFF

d_call: TRBD1
clone_size: .
j_call: TRBJ1-2
v_call: TRBV5-4
cdr3_nt: TGTGCCAGCAGCAGCGGACAGGGTATAGAGGGCTACACCTTC
cdr3_aa: CASSSGQGIEGYTF

d_call: .
clone_size: .
j_call: TRBJ2-2
v_call: TRBV7-2
cdr3_nt: TGTGCCAGCAGCATGGGACAGAACACCGGGGAGCTGTTTTTT
cdr3_aa: CASSMGQNTGELFF

d_call: TRBD1
clone_size: .
j_call: TRBJ2-7
v_call: TRBV19
cdr3_nt: TGTGCCAGTAGTATGGACAGACAGGGCCCCTACGAGCAGTACTTC
cdr3_aa: CASSMDRQGPYEQYF

d_call: TRBD1
clone_size: .
j_call: TRBJ2-2
v_call: TRBV9
cdr3_nt: TGTGCCAGCAGCGCCTCGACAGGGAGCGATCCCGGGGAGCTGTTTTTT
cdr3_aa: CASSASTGSDPGELFF

d_call: .
clone_size: .
j_call: TRBJ1-1
v_call: TRBV18
cdr3_nt: TGTGCCAGCTCACCCCGGGTTATACAGGGCTGGACTGAAGCTTTCTTT
cdr3_aa: CASSPRVIQGWTEAFF

d_call: .
clone_size: .
j_call: TRBJ1-1
v_call: TRBV5-1
cdr3_nt: TGCGCCAGCAGCACCTACAGGGTGGACACTGAAGCTTTCTTT
cdr3_aa: CASSTYRVDTEAFF

d_call: .
clone_size: .
j_call: TRBJ2-5
v_call: TRBV21-1
cdr3_nt: TGTGCCAGCAGCATCTTCTGGGGCGAAGAGACCCAGTACTTC
cdr3_aa: CASSIFWGEETQYF

d_call: .
clone_size: .
j_call: TRBJ1-4
v_call: TRBV18
cdr3_nt: TGTGCCAGCTCACCAGAGGTTTATGAAAAACTGTTTTTT
cdr3_aa: CASSPEVYEKLFF

d_call: .
clone_size: .
j_call: TRBJ2-7
v_call: TRBV30
cdr3_nt: TGTGCCTGGACTGGTAGCTACGAGCAGTACTTC
cdr3_aa: CAWTGSYEQYF